Following are 17 T cell receptor beta chains from one sample sequenced in a study of low-dose radiotherapy and immunotherapy resistance in tumors. Time point indicated: before trial treatment. TRAV- and TRBV-specific primers, spanning alpha and beta chains, primed first-strand cDNA. The authors ran 20 PCR cycles to amplify TCRs with a constant-region primer and V-primer adapter. TCRdb used MiXCR to reprocess the reads, holding one entry per CDR3 protein. The sample contains 60,000 to 90,000 distinct CDR3 sequences, around 29% of which appear only once. The sequencing here drew on PBMCs, taken before treatment. The receptors derive from a female donor with ovarian cancer.

The chain has TRBV20-1 and TRBJ1-2; D not certain. CDR1 and CDR2 from the germline V gene are DFQATT and SNEGSKA (reference sequence). Trimming stripped 3 bases from V and 4 bases from J, with 15 bases between. The CDR3 is made up of 14 amino acids. CDR3 sequence: CSASRRQQGYGYTF. The DNA of the CDR3 is TGCAGTGCTAGTCGGCGGCAGCAAGGCTATGGCTACACCTTC.

The chain uses TRBV19 and TRBJ2-5, with D tentatively TRBD2 (5 bases). V was clipped by 7 bases and J by 2 bases, with 11 bases between them. This CDR3 region has 13 residues. Germline loops: CDR1 LNHDA, CDR2 SQIVND (reference sequence). The DNA of the CDR3 is TGTGCCAGTAAGGCGAGCGGACAAGAGACCCAGTACTTC. Its translation: CASKASGQETQYF.

Only a few counts were recorded for this clonotype. This chain connects TRBV7-8 to TRBJ1-1; 9 bases are a match to TRBD1. The length of the CDR3 is 17 residues. Germline loops: CDR1 SGHVS, CDR2 FQNEAQ. Trimming cost V 5 bases and J 5 bases; bases outside gene matches: 15. The CDR3 here is CASSTSPSTGGKTEAFF. The CDR3 DNA reads TGTGCCAGCAGCACTAGCCCCTCCACAGGGGGCAAAACTGAAGCTTTCTTT. Supplemented by reference TRBV7-8 and TRBJ1-1, the full variable domain reads GAGVSQSPRYKVAKRGQDVALRCDPISGHVSLFWYQQALGQGPEFLTYFQNEAQLDKSGLPSDRFFAERPEGSVSTLKIQRTQQEDSAVYLCASSTSPSTGGKTEAFFGQGTRLTVV.

This chain links TRBV9 with TRBJ2-1; D tentatively fits TRBD1 or TRBD2 (5 bases each). The V end lost 1 base, the J end lost 9 bases, and 14 bases lay between the germline ends. CDR3 length equals 14 residues. Germline V gene sequence: CDR1 SGDLS, CDR2 YYNGEE. The CDR3 coding sequence is TGTGCCAGCAGCGTATCCCGGGGCCCCTTTGAGCAGTTCTTC. It is translated as CASSVSRGPFEQFF.

The chain recombines TRBV6-2 or TRBV6-3 with TRBJ2-2; D not certain. This CDR3 has 14 residues. V was cut by 8 bases and J by 2 bases, with 12 bases left in between. Germline CDR1 is MNHEY and CDR2 is SVGEGT. Written as DNA, the CDR3 is TGTGCCAGCGTTGGTGGGGATAACACCGGGGAGCTGTTTTTT. It is translated as CASVGGDNTGELFF.

The table lists this clonotype with a few counts. V and J are TRBV11-3 and TRBJ2-1; either TRBD1 or TRBD2 may supply D (5 bases each). The CDR3 has 16 residues. Germline CDR1 reads SGHNT; CDR2 reads YENEEA. V was pared by 5 bases and J by 0 bases, with 14 bases between. The CDR3 reads CASSPSGRSSYNEQFF. CDR3 in DNA: TGTGCCAGCAGCCCATCGGGACGCAGCTCCTACAATGAGCAGTTCTTC. The full variable domain, with the rest looked up from reference TRBV11-3 and TRBJ2-1, is EAGVVQSPRYKIIEKKQPVAFWCNPISGHNTLYWYLQNLGQGPELLIRYENEEAVDDSQLPKDRFSAERLKGVDSTLKIQPAELGDSAVYLCASSPSGRSSYNEQFFGPGTRLTVL.

The sample holds one count of this clonotype. A read error is likely here: a far larger clone is one base away. This rearrangement joins TRBV21-1 to TRBJ2-5. TRBV21-1 is classified as a pseudogene. CDR3 length: 16 residues. The CDR3 DNA sequence: TGTGCCAGCAGCAACCTAGAATGGCCTTGCTACAATGAGCAGTACTTC. Its translation: CASSNLEWPCYNEQYF.

This clonotype was observed at least ten times. The chain uses TRBV27 and TRBJ2-3, with D perhaps TRBD2 (5 bases). Trimming removed 3 bases at V and 11 bases at J, with 9 bases between. The CDR3 is 11 residues long. Germline CDR1 is MNHEY and CDR2 is SMNVEV (reference sequence). The CDR3 DNA reads TGTGCCAGCAGTTTCCGGGAATGGCAGTATTTT. Translating gives CASSFREWQYF.

The chain has TRBV23-1 and TRBJ2-5; tentatively, D is TRBD1 or TRBD2 (5 bases each). TRBV23-1 is sorted into the ORF group, with uncertain function. V shed 6 bases and J shed 5 bases, with 7 bases lying between them. CDR3 size: 11 residues. CDR3 sequence: CASRGVETQYF. As DNA, the CDR3 is TGCGCCAGCAGGGGGGTTGAGACCCAGTACTTC.

The J gene is TRBJ1-6, the V gene TRBV25-1; 8 bases line up with TRBD1. V lost 3 bases and J lost 5; bases outside the gene matches: 6. The CDR3 contains 16 residues. The V gene's germline CDR1 is MGHDK and CDR2 SYGVNS. CDR3: CASSDPGQANNSPLHF. The CDR3, as DNA: TGTGCCAGCAGTGACCCGGGACAGGCGAATAATTCACCCCTCCACTTT. Full variable domain (rest looked up from reference TRBV25-1 and TRBJ1-6): EADIYQTPRYLVIGTGKKITLECSQTMGHDKMYWYQQDPGMELHLIHYSYGVNSTEKGDLSSESTVSRIRTEHFPLTLESARPSHTSQYLCASSDPGQANNSPLHFGNGTRLTVT.

Turning to this clonotype: A read error may produce the germline difference seen at one junction end. V usage is TRBV3-1 and J usage is TRBJ2-1; 15 nucleotides agree with TRBD2. The CDR3 consists of 16 residues. Germline CDR1 LGHDT, CDR2 YNNKEL (reference sequence). The CDR3 region is CASSQGTSGRRSEQFF. In DNA, the CDR3 is TGTGCCAGCAGTCAAGGGACTAGCGGGAGGAGGAGTGAGCAGTTCTTC.

This chain links TRBV4-3 with TRBJ2-7; TRBD2 agrees at 10 bases. Germline-derived CDR1 and CDR2 are LGHNA and YSLEER. The CDR3 is 16 amino acids. After removal of 1 base from V and 2 bases from J, the junction contained 5 bases not matched to a gene. CDR3 sequence (DNA): TGCGCCAGCAGCCAAGGCTGGACTAGCGGTCCCTACGAGCAGTACTTC. As protein: CASSQGWTSGPYEQYF.

This clonotype was seen ten or more times. This rearrangement joins TRBV7-3 to TRBJ2-1; 9 bases are a match to TRBD2. This CDR3 has 14 amino acids. V shed 5 bases and J 10 bases; nucleotides not matched to a gene: 9. Per germline, CDR1 SGHTA and CDR2 FQGTGA. CDR3 in DNA: TGTGCCAGCAGCCCCTCGGGTGCGGGGGGGGAGCAGTTCTTC. This translates into CASSPSGAGGEQFF.

CDR3 in amino acids: CATSRATRDRVGNEQFF. CDR3 in DNA: TGTGCCACCAGCAGAGCTACGAGGGACAGGGTTGGCAATGAGCAGTTCTTC. The V call is TRBV15, the J call TRBJ2-1; 9 nucleotides agree with TRBD1. The CDR3 has 17 amino acids. Germline CDR1 is LNHNV and CDR2 is YYDKDF (reference sequence). The V and J ends lost 1 base and 6 bases, in that order; junction bases with no gene match: 10.

Many counts were recorded for this clonotype. V gene TRBV29-1 combines with J gene TRBJ2-3; no definite D call. The CDR3 loop spans 14 amino acids. From germline, CDR1 is SQVTM and CDR2 ANQGSEA. Trimming shortened V by 0 bases and J by 4 bases, and 11 bases separated the two germline ends. The CDR3 loop reads CSVEDPRTADTQYF. In nucleotides, the CDR3 is TGCAGCGTTGAAGATCCCAGGACGGCAGATACGCAGTATTTT.

The sample holds many counts of this clonotype. This chain uses TRBV9 with TRBJ1-4, with D possibly TRBD1 on 6 matching bases. This CDR3 is built from 15 residues. Per the germline V gene, CDR1 is SGDLS and CDR2 is YYNGEE. The germline V and J ends were trimmed by 3 bases and 5 bases, with 14 bases remaining between them. The CDR3 nucleotides read TGTGCCAGCAGCGCCGGGACAACCCTGAATGAAAAACTGTTTTTT. It codes for CASSAGTTLNEKLFF. Supplemented by reference TRBV9 and TRBJ1-4, the full variable domain reads DSGVTQTPKHLITATGQRVTLRCSPRSGDLSVYWYQQSLDQGLQFLIQYYNGEERAKGNILERFSAQQFPDLHSELNLSSLELGDSALYFCASSAGTTLNEKLFFGSGTQLSVL.

In its sample, this clonotype was seen many times. The gene calls are TRBV6-1 and TRBJ2-7; 7 bases align to TRBD2. This CDR3 is built from 12 residues. V lost 10 bases, J lost 7 bases, and 10 bases stayed unmatched. The germline V gene has CDR1 MNHNS and CDR2 SASEGT. The DNA of the CDR3 is TGTGCCATCAGCCAGGGAGGGCAGGAGCAGTACTTC. Encoded protein: CAISQGGQEQYF.